A single sample gave rise to the 24 T cell receptor beta chains below, sequenced in a study of T cells in Graves' hyperthyroidism and ophthalmopathy. The investigators amplified TCR beta CDR3 regions from RNA transcripts. Carried out on the TCR CDR3, a first-round RT-PCR used the HTBI primer set. TCRdb re-analysed the multiplex PCR reads in MiXCR, keeping a single row per CDR3 protein. Of hundreds of thousands of distinct CDR3 sequences in the sample, approximately 14% were seen once. The material sequenced was blood. The origin of the receptors is a woman aged 18-29 years with Graves' hyperthyroidism.

This chain connects TRBV7-2 to TRBJ2-2; D might be TRBD2 (5 bases). Between the trimmed V and J ends, which lost 5 bases and 9 bases, there was a span of 19 bases. Germline V gene sequence: CDR1 SGHTA, CDR2 FQGNSA. The length of the CDR3 is 15 residues. The CDR3 bases are TGTGCCAGCAGCCCGAGGGCCCGACTGGGTTGGGAGCTGTTTTTT. Translating gives CASSPRARLGWELFF.

This clonotype has only a few counts. The CDR3 end shows no conserved phenylalanine or tryptophan, and so a read error is likely. The chain recombines TRBV5-5 with TRBJ2-5; perhaps D is TRBD1 or TRBD2 (5 bases each). Trimming removed 1 base from V and 0 bases from J, with 10 bases in between. This CDR3 is 15 amino acids long. CDR1 SGHKS and CDR2 YYEKEE come from the germline V gene (reference sequence). CDR3 protein: CASSLRGVNQETQYS. The DNA of the CDR3 is TGTGCCAGCAGCTTGCGAGGGGTTAACCAAGAGACCCAGTACTCC.

This clonotype was picked up many times. The genes are TRBV2 and TRBJ2-5, with D hard to call. Germline V gene lookup returns CDR1 SNHLY and CDR2 FYNNEI. Between the trimmed V and J ends, which lost 3 bases and 0 bases, there was a span of 5 bases. The CDR3 consists of 13 residues. The CDR3 is CASSDAYQETQYF. DNA of the CDR3: TGTGCCAGCAGTGATGCGTACCAAGAGACCCAGTACTTC.

The chain combines TRBV19 with TRBJ2-2; D tentatively fits TRBD1 or TRBD2 (5 bases each). CDR1 is LNHDA, CDR2 SQIVND, per germline (reference sequence). Trimming took off 9 bases at V and 3 bases at J, with 20 bases between the two ends. This CDR3 has 16 amino acids. The DNA of the CDR3 is TGTGCCAGCATCCGACAGAGGGGAGTAGACACCGGGGAGCTGTTTTTT. Translating gives CASIRQRGVDTGELFF. Filled out from reference TRBV19 and TRBJ2-2, the complete variable domain reads DGGITQSPKYLFRKEGQNVTLSCEQNLNHDAMYWYRQDPGQGLRLIYYSQIVNDFQKGDIAEGYSVSREKKESFPLTVTSAQKNPTAFYLCASIRQRGVDTGELFFGEGSRLTVL.

With regard to this clonotype: The CDR3 ends on some other residue instead of the conserved phenylalanine or tryptophan, so this is likely a read error. The V call is TRBV4-2, the J call TRBJ1-6, with D perhaps TRBD1 (6 bases). CDR3 length equals 17 residues. The V gene's germline CDR1 is LGHNA and CDR2 YNFKEQ. The chain's CDR3 is CASSQDKGGGLYSPLHL. The CDR3 DNA follows: TGTGCCAGCAGCCAAGATAAGGGCGGGGGGCTGTATTCGCCCCTCCACCTT.

In its sample, this clonotype was seen a few times. This chain links TRBV7-2 with TRBJ2-3; perhaps TRBD2 as D (5 bases). Germline V lookup: CDR1 SGHTA, CDR2 FQGNSA. There are 15 residues in the CDR3. V was clipped by 1 base and J by 3 bases, with 11 bases between them. The CDR3 protein is CASSLEVGVTDTQYF. The CDR3 bases are TGTGCCAGCAGCTTAGAGGTGGGAGTGACAGATACGCAGTATTTT.

This rearrangement joins TRBV20-1 to TRBJ1-2, with 9 bases matching TRBD1. CDR3 length: 13 amino acids. Germline V lookup: CDR1 DFQATT, CDR2 SNEGSKA (reference sequence). Losses at the gene ends were 5 bases for V and 5 bases for J; bases not matched to a gene: 6. CDR3 loop: CSAEAGTGYGYTF. CDR3 coding DNA: TGCAGTGCTGAAGCCGGGACAGGGTATGGCTACACCTTC.

The chain recombines TRBV18 with TRBJ1-6, with D possibly TRBD1 on 5 matching bases. The V gene lost 3 bases and the J gene lost 7 bases, with 13 bases spanning the gap. The CDR3 covers 15 residues. Germline-derived CDR1 and CDR2 are KGHSH and LQKENI. Here the CDR3 DNA reads TGTGCCAGCTCACCCGCAGGGAACGAGAATTCACCCCTCCACTTT. It specifies CASSPAGNENSPLHF. The variable domain in full, with the rest retrieved from reference TRBV18 and TRBJ1-6, is NAGVMQNPRHLVRRRGQEARLRCSPMKGHSHVYWYRQLPEEGLKFMVYLQKENIIDESGMPKERFSAEFPKEGPSILRIQQVVRGDSAAYFCASSPAGNENSPLHFGNGTRLTVT.

The chain couples TRBV20-1 to TRBJ2-1, with 9 positions matching TRBD2. The germline V gene has CDR1 DFQATT and CDR2 SNEGSKA (reference sequence). The CDR3 extends over 14 amino acids. The V segment lost 3 bases and the J segment 9 bases; nucleotides outside the gene matches: 9. Here the CDR3 reads CSASSSGGPGEQFF. In DNA form, the CDR3 reads TGCAGTGCTAGTTCCAGCGGGGGGCCCGGTGAGCAGTTCTTC.

The chain recombines TRBV10-3 with TRBJ1-3, with 7 bases fitting TRBD1. Germline assignment: CDR1 ENHRY and CDR2 SYGVKD. CDR3 length: 18 residues. V dropped 1 base and J dropped 0; count of bases not matched to a gene: 9. For the CDR3, the DNA is TGTGCCATCAGTGAGTGGAGGGGGCTAAAGATCTCTGGAAACACCATATATTTT. It is translated as CAISEWRGLKISGNTIYF.

This clonotype appeared many times. The chain is built from TRBV11-2 and TRBJ2-7, with 10 bases identical to TRBD2. CDR3 length: 16 amino acids. V gave up 5 bases and J gave up 0 bases; unmatched junction bases: 7. Germline V gene lookup returns CDR1 SGHAT and CDR2 FQNNGV. CDR3 bases: TGTGCCAGCAGCATTTGGACTAGCGGAGGCTCCTACGAGCAGTACTTC. It translates to CASSIWTSGGSYEQYF.

This clonotype came up once. V is TRBV3-1 and J is TRBJ2-5; D is possibly TRBD2 (8 bases). The V end was cut by 5 bases, the J end by 5 bases, with 21 bases between. CDR3 length: 16 residues. Germline-derived CDR1 and CDR2 are LGHDT and YNNKEL (reference sequence). CDR3 loop: CASSSRDSGSRETQYF. The CDR3 bases are TGTGCCAGCAGCTCGCGGGACAGCGGGAGTAGGGAGACCCAGTACTTC.

This clonotype was detected many times. The rearrangement uses TRBV2 and TRBJ1-1; D is possibly TRBD1 (5 bases). The V end lost 7 bases, the J end lost 0 bases, and 18 bases lay between the germline ends. Germline V gene lookup returns CDR1 SNHLY and CDR2 FYNNEI. CDR3 length equals 16 residues. The CDR3 DNA sequence: TGTGCCAGCACGTTTATCGGGTGGGGGATGAACACTGAAGCTTTCTTT. It specifies CASTFIGWGMNTEAFF.

At least ten counts were recorded for this clonotype. V usage is TRBV27 and J usage is TRBJ2-5; D not certain. The CDR3 covers 14 residues. Trimming removed 2 bases from V and 5 bases from J, with 12 bases in between. Germline CDR1 is MNHEY and CDR2 is SMNVEV (reference sequence). The CDR3 sequence is CASSLGWDWETQYF. The CDR3 DNA reads TGTGCCAGCAGTTTAGGGTGGGATTGGGAGACCCAGTACTTC.

The chain joins TRBV24-1 to TRBJ2-1; D may be TRBD1 (5 bases). Germline lookup yields CDR1 KGHDR and CDR2 SFDVKD. Trimming stripped 3 bases from V and 9 bases from J, with 8 bases between. CDR3 length: 12 amino acids. The CDR3: CATSDLQGEQFF. In DNA form, the CDR3 reads TGTGCCACCAGTGATCTCCAGGGTGAGCAGTTCTTC.

This clonotype was observed a handful of times. This sequence joins TRBV19 and TRBJ2-2, with TRBD1 matching 9 bases. Germline-derived CDR1 and CDR2 are LNHDA and SQIVND (reference sequence). The V gene end was trimmed by 3 bases and the J gene end by 4 bases; junction bases not matched to a gene: 6. CDR3 length: 16 residues. CDR3 in DNA: TGTGCCAGTAGTATTCAACAGGGGGCGGGCACCGGGGAGCTGTTTTTT. This gives the protein CASSIQQGAGTGELFF.

A word on this clonotype: A much larger clone differs from this one at a single base, so this may be a read error. The chain employs TRBV28 and TRBJ1-5, with a tentative D call TRBD1 (6 bases). The CDR3 has 14 amino acids. CDR1 is MDHEN and CDR2 is SYDVKM in the germline V gene. The DNA for the CDR3 is TGTGCCAGCAGTCCGGGGACATCAAATCAGCCCCATCATTTT. It specifies CASSPGTSNQPHHF. Variable domain in full (rest from reference TRBV28 and TRBJ1-5): DVKVTQSSRYLVKRTGEKVFLECVQDMDHENMFWYRQDPGLGLRLIYFSYDVKMKEKGDIPEGYSVSREKKERFSLILESASTNQTSMYLCASSPGTSNQPHHFGDGTRLSIL.

This clonotype came up many times. The V call is TRBV4-1, the J call TRBJ2-7; 7 positions agree with TRBD1. The germline V gene encodes CDR1 MGHRA and CDR2 YSYEKL. The trim removed 0 bases at V and 3 bases at J, leaving 5 bases unmatched. This CDR3 has 15 residues. The CDR3 bases are TGCGCCAGCAGCCAAGATACGGGACAGAGCTACGAGCAGTACTTC. This encodes CASSQDTGQSYEQYF.

This clonotype was seen repeatedly, ten times or more. The junction differs from germline at one of its ends, possibly a read error. This chain uses TRBV7-7 with TRBJ2-3; TRBD2 matches at 11 bases. This CDR3 spans 15 amino acids. The V gene's germline CDR1 is SSHAT and CDR2 FNYEAQ (reference sequence). The CDR3 DNA follows: TGTGCTAGCAGCGCGGGACTAGCGGGCACAGATACGCAGTATTTT. Encoded protein: CASSAGLAGTDTQYF.

This clonotype was seen more than once but under ten times. This chain links TRBV29-1 with TRBJ2-1, with 10 bases identical to TRBD1. V shed 6 bases and J 10 bases; nucleotides not matched to a gene: 27. Germline-derived CDR1 and CDR2 are SQVTM and ANQGSEA. The CDR3 contains 19 residues. The CDR3 sequence is CSVEGVPGQGRGNYYEQFF. In DNA form, the CDR3 reads TGCAGCGTGGAGGGCGTTCCGGGACAGGGGAGAGGAAACTACTACGAGCAGTTCTTC.

Here the CDR3 reads CASSFGQGEGNEQFF. In nucleotides, the CDR3 is TGTGCCAGCAGCTTCGGACAGGGCGAAGGCAATGAGCAGTTCTTC. The chain carries TRBV13 and TRBJ2-1; the match to TRBD1 covers 8 bases. Germline CDR1 reads PRHDT; CDR2 reads FYEKMQ (reference sequence). The CDR3 has 15 amino acids. The J segment lost 6 bases and the V segment lost 3 bases, leaving 7 bases of the junction unmatched. The complete variable domain, with remaining parts taken from reference TRBV13 and TRBJ2-1, reads AAGVIQSPRHLIKEKRETATLKCYPIPRHDTVYWYQQGPGQDPQFLISFYEKMQSDKGSIPDRFSAQQFSDYHSELNMSSLELGDSALYFCASSFGQGEGNEQFFGPGTRLTVL.

This clonotype was found many times. The genes are TRBV2 and TRBJ1-4; D is possibly TRBD1 (5 bases). The CDR3 consists of 15 residues. Trimming cost V 5 bases and J 4 bases, with 14 bases left between them. Germline V gene sequence: CDR1 SNHLY, CDR2 FYNNEI. CDR3 protein: CASSLWRGFNEKLFF. In DNA form, the CDR3 reads TGTGCCAGCAGTCTTTGGAGGGGATTTAATGAAAAACTGTTTTTT.

The gene calls are TRBV19 and TRBJ2-1; D gene ambiguous. Germline V lookup: CDR1 LNHDA, CDR2 SQIVND (reference sequence). V was clipped by 6 bases and J by 4 bases, with 10 bases between them. The CDR3 runs to 13 residues. The CDR3 DNA sequence: TGTGCCAGTAGGGGTACGAATTACAATGAGCAGTTCTTC. This codes for CASRGTNYNEQFF.

This clonotype was detected a few times. The rearrangement joins TRBV4-1 to TRBJ2-7; tentatively, D is TRBD1 (5 bases). The CDR3 is 16 amino acids. V lost 1 base and J 5 bases, leaving 18 bases between the germline ends. Looked up from germline, CDR1 is MGHRA and CDR2 is YSYEKL. The DNA of the CDR3 is TGCGCCAGCAGCCAAGTGGAAAGGGGTCCGATTAACGAGCAGTACTTC. It codes for CASSQVERGPINEQYF.